The 20 T cell receptor beta chains below all came from one sample that was sequenced in a study of blood T cell repertoires in COVID-19. The protocol was immunoSEQ multiplex PCR, while the TCRdb copy is restricted to in-frame clones and leaves out a portion. The sample comprises a few hundred thousand clones, around nine tenths of which are singletons, and over 2.5% rests with the top ten. The source material was peripheral blood. The receptors here all came from a man between 60 and 70 years old with acute or convalescent COVID-19.

V and J are TRBV19 and TRBJ2-2, with a possible D match to TRBD1 (5 bases). This CDR3 contains 13 residues. Per germline, CDR1 LNHDA and CDR2 SQIVND (reference sequence). With 5 bases removed from V and 8 bases from J, the gap between germline ends came to 12 bases. Here the CDR3 DNA reads TGTGCCAGTAGTCCCTCCCAGGGAGGGGAGCTGTTTTTT. Its translation: CASSPSQGGELFF.

The chain recombines TRBV12-3 or TRBV12-4 with TRBJ2-5, with D perhaps matching TRBD1 (6 bases). This CDR3 is built from 13 residues. V gave up 7 bases and J gave up 5 bases, with 14 bases separating them. CDR3 bases: TGTGCCAGCACCAGAGGACAGAGGGAGACCCAGTACTTC. This encodes CASTRGQRETQYF.

The gene calls are TRBV6-5 and TRBJ1-1; no definite D call. Trimming stripped 6 bases from V and 0 bases from J, with 8 bases between. Germline assignment: CDR1 MNHEY and CDR2 SVGAGI. The CDR3 consists of 13 residues. CDR3: CASSDTLNTEAFF. DNA for the CDR3: TGTGCCAGCAGCGATACATTGAACACTGAAGCTTTCTTT.

This chain connects TRBV4-3 to TRBJ2-1, with 15 bases matching TRBD2. The germline gives CDR1 LGHNA, CDR2 YSLEER. This CDR3 contains 17 residues. With V trimmed by 3 bases and J by 4 bases, 4 bases remained unmatched. DNA for the CDR3: TGCGCCAGCAGCCACCTAGGGACTAGCGGGGGGTACAATGAGCAGTTCTTC. The encoded protein is CASSHLGTSGGYNEQFF.

The genes are TRBV7-2 and TRBJ1-5, with D perhaps TRBD1 (5 bases). Trimming cost V 2 bases and J 8 bases, with 10 bases left between them. CDR3 length: 13 amino acids. The germline CDR1 and CDR2 sequences are SGHTA and FQGNSA. The CDR3 reads CASSLRRVEPQHF. CDR3 nucleotide sequence: TGTGCCAGCAGCTTACGCAGGGTTGAGCCCCAGCATTTT.

The rearrangement uses TRBV13 and TRBJ1-2; tentatively, D is TRBD1 (6 bases). The germline V and J ends were trimmed by 7 bases and 6 bases, with 18 bases remaining between them. Per germline, CDR1 PRHDT and CDR2 FYEKMQ (reference sequence). This CDR3 has 14 residues. CDR3: CASTRTRTVNGYTF. The CDR3 DNA reads as TGTGCCAGCACCCGAACCAGGACAGTAAATGGCTACACCTTC.

This clone has a handful of counts. The chain is built from TRBV7-9 and TRBJ2-7; the match to TRBD1 covers 8 bases. The ends lost 5 bases at V and 5 bases at J; junction bases unmatched: 8. The CDR3 has 14 residues. In germline, CDR1 is SEHNR, CDR2 FQNEAQ (reference sequence). The CDR3 sequence: CASSVTGGIDEQYF. The CDR3 nucleotides are TGTGCCAGCAGCGTAACAGGGGGAATCGACGAGCAGTACTTC.

This clone is a singleton in its sample. The chain uses TRBV6-1 and TRBJ2-1, with a possible D match to TRBD1 (6 bases). CDR3 size: 15 residues. Trimming cost V 3 bases and J 8 bases, with 17 bases left between them. The V gene's germline CDR1 is MNHNS and CDR2 SASEGT. Here the CDR3 DNA reads TGTGCCAGCAGTGAGATGTCCCAGGGGATTCATGAGCAGTTCTTC. This sequence encodes CASSEMSQGIHEQFF.

This clone was found once. V usage is TRBV19 and J usage is TRBJ1-2; D unclear. Trimming removed 3 bases at V and 3 bases at J, with 14 bases between. The CDR3 totals 15 residues. Germline V gene data show CDR1 as LNHDA and CDR2 as SQIVND (reference sequence). CDR3 sequence (DNA): TGTGCCAGTAGTATTCCTTATGGTGGAGACTATGGCTACACCTTC. It translates to CASSIPYGGDYGYTF. The variable domain in full, completed from reference TRBV19 and TRBJ1-2, reads DGGITQSPKYLFRKEGQNVTLSCEQNLNHDAMYWYRQDPGQGLRLIYYSQIVNDFQKGDIAEGYSVSREKKESFPLTVTSAQKNPTAFYLCASSIPYGGDYGYTFGSGTRLTVV.

The gene calls are TRBV7-9 and TRBJ1-5; maybe TRBD1 (6 bases). This CDR3 spans 16 amino acids. Trimming took off 1 base at V and 6 bases at J, with 16 bases between the two ends. CDR1 is SEHNR, CDR2 FQNEAQ, per germline (reference sequence). CDR3 in amino acids: CASSLEEGLGGQPQHF. CDR3 DNA: TGTGCCAGCAGCTTAGAAGAAGGGTTAGGGGGTCAGCCCCAGCATTTT.

The genes are TRBV28 and TRBJ2-7; the match to TRBD1 covers 9 bases. This CDR3 is built from 14 residues. Germline V gene sequence: CDR1 MDHEN, CDR2 SYDVKM. Trimming at V came to 3 bases and at J to 7 bases, leaving 7 bases not matched to a gene. The CDR3 coding sequence is TGTGCCAGCAGTTTGACAGGGGGAAGTCGGGAGCAGTACTTC. This gives the protein CASSLTGGSREQYF. The entire variable domain, with the rest obtained from reference TRBV28 and TRBJ2-7, is as follows: DVKVTQSSRYLVKRTGEKVFLECVQDMDHENMFWYRQDPGLGLRLIYFSYDVKMKEKGDIPEGYSVSREKKERFSLILESASTNQTSMYLCASSLTGGSREQYFGPGTRLTVT.

V usage is TRBV7-3 and J usage is TRBJ2-3; TRBD2 might be the D (7 bases). V gave up 4 bases and J gave up 4 bases, with 15 bases separating them. The germline V gene has CDR1 SGHTA and CDR2 FQGTGA. This CDR3 contains 15 residues. The CDR3 sequence is CASSSLGGGADTQYF. CDR3 DNA sequence: TGTGCCAGCAGCTCCCTAGGGGGAGGGGCAGATACGCAGTATTTT.

The chain joins TRBV5-4 to TRBJ2-7; TRBD1 matches at 10 bases. The CDR3 has 18 amino acids. Germline V gene sequence: CDR1 SGHNT, CDR2 YYREEE (reference sequence). V lost 3 bases and J lost 0; bases outside the gene matches: 12. CDR3 sequence (DNA): TGTGCCAGCAGCTCCGACCCTCGACAGGGGGCCGTCTCCTACGAGCAGTACTTC. Its translation: CASSSDPRQGAVSYEQYF.

The CDR3 here is CASRTGQWSYNEQFF. The CDR3 DNA sequence: TGTGCCAGCAGAACGGGACAGTGGTCCTACAATGAGCAGTTCTTC. V usage is TRBV7-9 and J usage is TRBJ2-1; TRBD1 agrees at 7 bases. This CDR3 is built from 15 residues. CDR1 and CDR2 (germline): SEHNR, FQNEAQ (reference sequence). J was trimmed by 1 base and V by 6 bases; bases with no gene match: 6.

This clone was recorded a few times. The chain is built from TRBV12-3 or TRBV12-4 and TRBJ2-7; 7 bases agree with TRBD1. There are 13 residues in the CDR3. V was clipped by 4 bases and J by 5 bases; unmatched bases: 5. CDR3 nucleotide sequence: TGTGCCAGCAGTTCCCAGACAGGGAACGAGCAGTACTTC. Amino acid sequence: CASSSQTGNEQYF.

The rearrangement links TRBV6-1 to TRBJ2-7; a possible D gene is TRBD2 (5 bases). CDR3 length equals 13 residues. V was cut by 1 base and J by 1 base, with 5 bases left in between. Germline V gene sequence: CDR1 MNHNS, CDR2 SASEGT. CDR3 loop: CASSEERSYEQYF. The CDR3 region has the DNA TGTGCCAGCAGTGAAGAGCGGTCCTACGAGCAGTACTTC.

The chain links TRBV15 to TRBJ2-1; D might be TRBD2 (7 bases). V lost 0 bases and J 4 bases, leaving 13 bases between the germline ends. The germline gives CDR1 LNHNV, CDR2 YYDKDF (reference sequence). CDR3 size: 16 residues. CDR3 nucleotides: TGTGCCACCAGCAGAGATGGGGGGAGGGGGTACAATGAGCAGTTCTTC. Translating it yields CATSRDGGRGYNEQFF.

This clone was seen a handful of times. DNA of the CDR3: TGCAGCGTCCGTGGGACAGGGGTTAATTCACCCCTCCACTTT. Amino acids: CSVRGTGVNSPLHF. This chain joins TRBV29-1 and TRBJ1-6, with 10 bases aligning to TRBD1. V shed 6 bases and J 6 bases; nucleotides not matched to a gene: 5. Germline CDR1 SQVTM, CDR2 ANQGSEA. CDR3 length equals 14 residues.

The chain joins TRBV30 to TRBJ1-1; a weak D match, TRBD1 (5 bases). V gave up 2 bases and J gave up 4 bases, with 8 bases separating them. This CDR3 spans 12 amino acids. CDR1 and CDR2 (germline): GTSNPN, SVGIG (reference sequence). The CDR3 DNA follows: TGTGCCTGGAGTTCCGGGGGCACTGAAGCTTTCTTT. It encodes CAWSSGGTEAFF.

J is TRBJ1-1 and V is TRBV6-5; tentative D call: TRBD1 (6 bases). V was shortened by 0 bases and J by 4 bases, with 12 bases between the two germline ends. The germline V gene has CDR1 MNHEY and CDR2 SVGAGI. The CDR3 totals 15 residues. CDR3 amino acids: CASSYSSRGLTEAFF. The CDR3 DNA follows: TGTGCCAGCAGTTACTCTTCGCGGGGGCTCACTGAAGCTTTCTTT.